This record concerns one T cell receptor beta chain sequence. No antigen is known for it. This entry is derived from a study of shared clonotypes between healthy human individuals. Background on the study: CD4 naive cells filled three plates per donor, CD4 memory three, CD8 naive two and CD8 memory one. General study findings and limits: In this cohort, only blood was sampled, and tissue repertoires likely differ. Non-shared clonotypes were found to have lower generation probabilities than the clonotypes that were shared by all four of the sorted-subset donors.

The ends lost 2 bases at V and 7 bases at J; junction bases unmatched: 7. CDR3 length: 16 amino acids. Germline-derived CDR1 and CDR2 are MNHNY and SVGAGI (reference sequence). Only in-frame clones appear in the TCRdb table, and some are missing; sequencing was by immunoSEQ multiplex PCR. The sample holds 2.5 million or so clones; around 90% are singletons and the top ten take roughly 0.15%. The clonotype was recovered from a young man in good health. The sequenced sample consisted of naive CD4+ T cells sorted from blood. Sample subset: CD45RA+ positively selected. The rearrangement joins TRBV6-6 to TRBJ2-2, with 10 bases fitting TRBD2. The CDR3 region is CASSYGVAGGFGELFF. As DNA, the CDR3 is TGTGCCAGCAGTTACGGGGTAGCGGGAGGTTTCGGGGAGCTGTTTTTT.